Following are 12 T cell receptor beta chains from one sample sequenced in a study of cytotoxic CD8 clonotypes in ibrutinib-treated CLL. Data came from immunoSEQ multiplex PCR; TCRdb stores just in-frame clones and leaves some out. The sample records 150,000 to 200,000 clones, 70% to 90% being singletons. This specimen was PBMCs, taken at disease progression, from a patient treated with ibrutinib. Receptors were obtained from a human donor with chronic lymphocytic leukemia.

The rearrangement uses TRBV14 and TRBJ2-2; 10 bases fit TRBD2. Per the germline V gene, CDR1 is SGHDN and CDR2 is FVKESK. V lost 5 bases and J lost 14; bases outside the gene matches: 11. This CDR3 has 14 amino acids. CDR3 in amino acids: CASSASGSGPFLFF. CDR3 nucleotides: TGTGCCAGCAGCGCTAGCGGGAGTGGTCCGTTTCTGTTTTTT.

V gene TRBV6-5 combines with J gene TRBJ2-7; tentative D call: TRBD2 (5 bases). The CDR3 is made up of 14 amino acids. Looked up from germline, CDR1 is MNHEY and CDR2 is SVGAGI. V was trimmed by 0 bases and J by 5 bases, leaving 11 bases between them. DNA of the CDR3: TGTGCCAGCAGTTACTCGATTCGGGATGACGAGCAGTACTTC. It is translated as CASSYSIRDDEQYF.

The count of this clone is one. The V gene is TRBV27, the J gene TRBJ1-2; 12 positions agree with TRBD1. Germline assignment: CDR1 MNHEY and CDR2 SMNVEV (reference sequence). This CDR3 spans 15 amino acids. The V and J ends lost 4 bases and 5 bases, in that order; junction bases with no gene match: 5. CDR3: CASSSRDRGLYGYTF. Written as DNA, the CDR3 is TGTGCCAGCAGTTCACGGGACAGGGGGCTTTATGGCTACACCTTC.

This clone has just a few counts. V gene TRBV5-8 combines with J gene TRBJ2-7; D perhaps matches TRBD1 (6 bases). There are 13 residues in the CDR3. Germline V CDR1 and CDR2: SGHTS, YDEGEE. The ends were cut back, 2 bases at V and 1 base at J, with 7 bases in the middle. The CDR3 region has the DNA TGTGCCAGCAGCTTTACAGGGTCCTACGAGCAGTACTTC. This encodes CASSFTGSYEQYF.

V is TRBV19 and J is TRBJ2-3; 8 bases map to TRBD1. CDR3 length: 18 residues. V was pared by 3 bases and J by 6 bases, with 17 bases of the junction left unmatched. Per germline, CDR1 LNHDA and CDR2 SQIVND (reference sequence). CDR3 loop: CASSMTGVGGVSVDTQYF. In DNA, the CDR3 is TGTGCCAGTAGTATGACAGGGGTCGGTGGTGTTAGTGTGGATACGCAGTATTTT.

This rearrangement joins TRBV27 to TRBJ2-1; 7 bases are shared with TRBD2. The ends lost 6 bases at V and 8 bases at J; junction bases unmatched: 19. The CDR3 has 17 amino acids. Germline lookup yields CDR1 MNHEY and CDR2 SMNVEV (reference sequence). CDR3 residues: CASRKTSALPLLDEQFF. CDR3 DNA: TGTGCCAGCAGGAAAACTAGCGCACTACCCCTATTGGATGAGCAGTTCTTC.

About this clone itself: Other DNA sequences within the sample encode an identical CDR3. The J gene is TRBJ2-1, the V gene TRBV9, with D hard to call. The length of the CDR3 is 16 residues. The V gene's germline CDR1 is SGDLS and CDR2 YYNGEE. V was pared by 2 bases and J by 0 bases, with 12 bases between. CDR3 DNA sequence: TGTGCCAGCAGCGTTTTGGGTGGCAGCTCCTACAATGAGCAGTTCTTC. The encoded protein is CASSVLGGSSYNEQFF.

The chain carries TRBV6-7 and TRBJ1-2, with D possibly being TRBD1 (6 bases). TRBV6-7 is known as an ORF, though its function is uncertain. V was shortened by 0 bases and J by 3 bases, with 17 bases between the two germline ends. The CDR3 totals 17 residues. The CDR3 DNA follows: TGTGCCAGCAGTTACTCGACCAGTCAGGGGACTTACTATGGCTACACCTTC. It encodes CASSYSTSQGTYYGYTF.

The chain has TRBV19 and TRBJ2-7; TRBD2 agrees at 10 bases. The CDR3 length is 17 residues. The V and J ends lost 1 base and 3 bases, in that order; junction bases with no gene match: 9. CDR1 is LNHDA, CDR2 SQIVND, per germline (reference sequence). CDR3 loop: CASSIAPGLAENYEQYF. The CDR3 nucleotides read TGTGCCAGTAGTATAGCCCCCGGACTAGCGGAGAACTACGAGCAGTACTTC.

CDR3 bases: TGCGCCAGCAGCCCCCAAGGACTAGGGGGCGCGGAGACCCAGTACTTC. This codes for CASSPQGLGGAETQYF. The chain couples TRBV4-1 to TRBJ2-5; the D call may be TRBD1 or TRBD2 (7 bases each). Germline lookup yields CDR1 MGHRA and CDR2 YSYEKL. V gave up 4 bases and J gave up 5 bases, with 20 bases separating them. The CDR3 covers 16 residues.

V gene TRBV21-1 combines with J gene TRBJ1-2. TRBV21-1 represents a pseudogene. The CDR3 is 15 residues long. The CDR3 DNA follows: TGTGCCAGCATCCCGAGGGAGGGCCGTACAAGAGGCTACACCTTC. This gives the protein CASIPREGRTRGYTF.

Here the CDR3 DNA reads TGTGCCAGCAGCCCCTCGTCTGGAAGCTCTGGAAACACCATATATTTT. Its translation is CASSPSSGSSGNTIYF. This chain links TRBV9 with TRBJ1-3; D call uncertain. Per the germline V gene, CDR1 is SGDLS and CDR2 is YYNGEE. This CDR3 spans 16 amino acids. V was shortened by 4 bases and J by 0 bases, with 14 bases between the two germline ends.